Following are 11 T cell receptor beta chains from one sample sequenced in a study of CD8+CD57+ T cells in acquired aplastic anemia. Template material for TCR beta VDJ and CDR3 profiling consisted of genomic DNA. TCRdb ran MiXCR on the reads and lists one entry per CDR3 protein. The sample consists of 90,000 to 120,000 distinct CDR3 sequences, around 53% of them appearing once. The sample was sorted CD4+, CD8+, or CD8+CD57+ T cells (not recorded which) from PBMCs. Receptor source: a human donor in good health, serving as a control.

V is TRBV7-9 and J is TRBJ1-2; TRBD1 might be the D (5 bases). Germline assignment: CDR1 SEHNR and CDR2 FQNEAQ (reference sequence). The CDR3 extends over 12 amino acids. V was pared by 6 bases and J by 7 bases, with 12 bases between. Here the CDR3 reads CASRGGDGGYTF. CDR3 in DNA: TGTGCCAGCAGAGGTGGGGACGGTGGCTACACCTTC.

This clonotype came up many times. It is unclear where the CDR3 begins or ends on the DNA, so no DNA is shown, and the CDR3 is as TCRdb lists it. The chain is built from TRBV6-5 and TRBJ2-7; the table gives TRBD1 as D, unverified against the DNA. The CDR3 has 14 residues if both end residues are counted. Germline assignment: CDR1 MNHEY and CDR2 SVGAGI. CDR3 region: CASSSSTGADEQYF.

This clonotype was detected only a few times. This chain uses TRBV27 with TRBJ2-1; weak D call: TRBD2 (6 bases). The CDR3 loop spans 15 amino acids. Looked up from germline, CDR1 is MNHEY and CDR2 is SMNVEV (reference sequence). The germline V and J ends were trimmed by 3 bases and 3 bases, with 12 bases remaining between them. This CDR3 reads CASSFGGFGYNEQFF. DNA of the CDR3: TGTGCCAGCAGTTTCGGGGGTTTCGGCTACAATGAGCAGTTCTTC.

The chain uses TRBV6-2 or TRBV6-3 and TRBJ2-7; 12 bases are a match to TRBD1. The V and J ends lost 5 bases and 1 base, in that order; junction bases with no gene match: 3. CDR1 and CDR2 (germline): MNHEY, SVGEGT. The CDR3 extends over 15 amino acids. The CDR3 DNA follows: TGTGCCAGCAGTGTGGGACAGGGGGCTTCCTACGAGCAGTACGTC. Encoded protein: CASSVGQGASYEQYV.

The CDR3 nucleotides read TGTGCCACCAGGAAGGGTGGTAATCAGCCCCAGCATTTT. Its protein product is CATRKGGNQPQHF. V is TRBV15 and J is TRBJ1-5; D remains ambiguous. Germline CDR1 reads LNHNV; CDR2 reads YYDKDF (reference sequence). This CDR3 is built from 13 residues. The V end lost 6 bases, the J end lost 4 bases, and 10 bases lay between the germline ends.

This clonotype was seen a few times. The V gene is TRBV2, the J gene TRBJ1-3; D call uncertain. Germline V gene lookup returns CDR1 SNHLY and CDR2 FYNNEI. This CDR3 comprises 13 residues. Trimming stripped 4 bases from V and 4 bases from J, with 8 bases between. This CDR3 is CASSAGYGNTIYF. CDR3 DNA sequence: TGTGCCAGCAGTGCGGGGTACGGAAACACCATATATTTT.

The table lists this clonotype with many counts. This sequence joins TRBV29-1 and TRBJ2-2; D may be TRBD1 (6 bases). V lost 6 bases to trimming and J lost 0 bases, with 14 bases between them. From germline, CDR1 is SQVTM and CDR2 ANQGSEA. There are 15 residues in the CDR3. The DNA of the CDR3 is TGCAGCGTCGTTACAGGGATGGCGAACACCGGGGAGCTGTTTTTT. Translating gives CSVVTGMANTGELFF.

This clonotype was detected many times. V and J are TRBV12-3 or TRBV12-4 and TRBJ1-1, with D possibly TRBD1 on 5 matching bases. The CDR3 is 11 residues long. Trimming pared 5 bases from V and 9 bases from J, leaving 10 bases between. As DNA, the CDR3 is TGTGCCAGCAGTCCGGGGGTTAAAGCTTTCTTT. Encoded protein: CASSPGVKAFF.

This clonotype was seen a handful of times. The V and J genes are TRBV4-3 and TRBJ2-3; weak D call: TRBD2 (6 bases). CDR3 length equals 19 residues. The V gene's germline CDR1 is LGHNA and CDR2 YSLEER. V was cut by 1 base and J by 0 bases, with 20 bases left in between. CDR3 in DNA: TGCGCCAGCAGCCAAGTCCCATTCTGGAGGGGCGCTAGCACAGATACGCAGTATTTT. The encoded protein is CASSQVPFWRGASTDTQYF.

Worth noting for this clonotype: Sequence at one end of the junction differs from germline and may be a read error. This chain joins TRBV19 and TRBJ2-7; a weak D match, TRBD2 (6 bases). Germline values: CDR1 LNHDA, CDR2 SQIVND (reference sequence). The CDR3 loop spans 12 amino acids. The CDR3 region has the DNA TGTGCCAGTAGTATAGAGGGGGGTCGACAGTGCTTC. Translating it yields CASSIEGGRQCF.

This clonotype has just one count. The rearrangement links TRBV7-9 to TRBJ1-5; D not certain. This CDR3 has 14 residues. The V gene lost 8 bases and the J gene lost 0 bases, with 11 bases spanning the gap. The germline V gene encodes CDR1 SEHNR and CDR2 FQNEAQ (reference sequence). CDR3 sequence reads: CASQDRFSNQPQHF. In DNA form, the CDR3 reads TGTGCCAGCCAAGATCGGTTTAGCAATCAGCCCCAGCATTTT. Drawing the rest from reference TRBV7-9 and TRBJ1-5, the complete variable domain is DTGVSQNPRHKITKRGQNVTFRCDPISEHNRLYWYRQTLGQGPEFLTYFQNEAQLEKSRLLSDRFSAERPKGSFSTLEIQRTEQGDSAMYLCASQDRFSNQPQHFGDGTRLSIL.